Listed here are 25 T cell receptor beta chains from one sample, sequenced in a study of STAT5B mutations in CD4+ large granular lymphocyte leukemia. Measured with immunoSEQ multiplex PCR; TCRdb has only the in-frame clones, and not every one. Of about 37,000 clones in the sample, 68% are singletons; the top ten hold around 2%. Sequencing input: CD4+ T cells from blood buffy coats. The receptor set was obtained from a human donor in good health.

About this clone itself: At the DNA level, this CDR3 is encoded by other sequences in the same sample as well. This rearrangement joins TRBV19 to TRBJ1-1; D is possibly TRBD1 (6 bases). Germline V CDR1 and CDR2: LNHDA, SQIVND (reference sequence). The CDR3 runs to 12 residues. V shed 9 bases and J shed 1 base, with 9 bases lying between them. The CDR3 coding sequence is TGTGCCAGCAGGGGCCAGAACACTGAAGCTTTCTTT. Translation: CASRGQNTEAFF.

The rearrangement joins TRBV10-2 to TRBJ1-4, with TRBD1 matching 7 bases. The length of the CDR3 is 16 residues. The germline V gene encodes CDR1 WSHSY and CDR2 SAAADI. V trimming: 3 bases; J trimming: 8 bases; junction bases outside the gene matches: 12. The CDR3 bases are TGCGCCAGCAGTGAACCAGACAGGGACCTTCAAGAAAAACTGTTTTTT. Amino acid sequence: CASSEPDRDLQEKLFF.

The chain couples TRBV19 to TRBJ2-5; D uncertain. CDR1 and CDR2 from the germline V gene are LNHDA and SQIVND (reference sequence). This CDR3 region has 13 residues. The V and J ends lost 6 bases and 1 base respectively, with 9 bases between them. CDR3 sequence reads: CASSPSAQETQYF. CDR3 DNA sequence: TGTGCCAGTAGCCCATCCGCCCAAGAGACCCAGTACTTC.

This clone appeared a single time. The J gene is TRBJ2-4, the V gene TRBV29-1; D perhaps matches TRBD2 (7 bases). This CDR3 contains 13 residues. Trimming removed 4 bases from V and 8 bases from J, with 15 bases in between. Germline V gives CDR1 SQVTM, CDR2 ANQGSEA. CDR3 in amino acids: CSVGEGSGDIQYF. The CDR3 nucleotides are TGCAGCGTTGGGGAGGGGTCAGGGGACATTCAGTACTTC.

V and J are TRBV5-5 and TRBJ2-6; a possible D gene is TRBD2 (5 bases). Per germline, CDR1 SGHKS and CDR2 YYEKEE (reference sequence). The CDR3 is made up of 13 amino acids. Trimming took 5 bases from V and 4 from J, leaving 7 bases between them. The CDR3 reads CASRGDGANVLTF. The CDR3 region has the DNA TGTGCCAGCAGGGGAGACGGGGCCAACGTCCTGACTTTC.

V is TRBV18 and J is TRBJ1-4; D is undetermined. Per the germline V gene, CDR1 is KGHSH and CDR2 is LQKENI. The CDR3 length is 13 residues. V lost 2 bases, J lost 5 bases, and 6 bases lay in between. The CDR3 nucleotides are TGTGCCAGCTCACCAAACGGGAATGAAAAACTGTTTTTT. As protein: CASSPNGNEKLFF. Drawing the rest from reference TRBV18 and TRBJ1-4, the complete variable domain is NAGVMQNPRHLVRRRGQEARLRCSPMKGHSHVYWYRQLPEEGLKFMVYLQKENIIDESGMPKERFSAEFPKEGPSILRIQQVVRGDSAAYFCASSPNGNEKLFFGSGTQLSVL.

This clone was counted between two and nine times. This chain links TRBV6-5 with TRBJ1-4, with D possibly matching TRBD1 (5 bases). Germline lookup yields CDR1 MNHEY and CDR2 SVGAGI. The length of the CDR3 is 14 residues. The germline V and J ends were trimmed by 6 bases and 4 bases, with 12 bases remaining between them. The CDR3 coding sequence is TGTGCCAGCAGAACGGACACGGTTAATGAAAAACTGTTTTTT. Translating it yields CASRTDTVNEKLFF.

This clone turned up a few times. The chain has TRBV25-1 and TRBJ1-6; 8 positions agree with TRBD1. This CDR3 region has 16 residues. V was pared by 2 bases and J by 4 bases, with 4 bases of the junction left unmatched. Germline CDR1 is MGHDK and CDR2 is SYGVNS. The CDR3 protein is CASSEDRGAYNSPLHF. The CDR3, as DNA: TGTGCCAGCAGTGAAGACAGGGGTGCTTATAATTCACCCCTCCACTTT.

V is TRBV27 and J is TRBJ2-3; perhaps TRBD2 as D (5 bases). The CDR3 contains 16 residues. V dropped 5 bases and J dropped 0 bases, with 15 bases sitting between them. Per germline, CDR1 MNHEY and CDR2 SMNVEV (reference sequence). The CDR3 bases are TGTGCCAGCAGTCCCACAAGCGGATATAGCACAGATACGCAGTATTTT. Translation gives CASSPTSGYSTDTQYF.

This clone was seen just once. The chain carries TRBV7-8 and TRBJ1-3, with no clear D. This CDR3 spans 16 amino acids. Trimming left V 1 base short and J 0 bases short, with 10 bases between. Germline V lookup: CDR1 SGHVS, CDR2 FQNEAQ. The CDR3 nucleotides read TGTGCCAGCAGCTTAGAGGGTCTTAACTCTGGAAACACCATATATTTT. Protein: CASSLEGLNSGNTIYF.

V is TRBV5-1 and J is TRBJ2-3, with 8 bases fitting TRBD2. J lost 6 bases, V lost 0 bases, and 9 bases had no gene match. Germline V gene data show CDR1 as SGHRS and CDR2 as YFSETQ. CDR3 size: 16 residues. CDR3 bases: TGCGCCAGCAGCTTGGGGGGGGGACTAGTCAGTGATACGCAGTATTTT. Its protein product is CASSLGGGLVSDTQYF.

This rearrangement joins TRBV18 to TRBJ1-2, with unresolved D. V lost 6 bases, J lost 0 bases, and 14 bases lay in between. Germline V gene data show CDR1 as KGHSH and CDR2 as LQKENI. There are 15 residues in the CDR3. The CDR3 here is CASSPIGLSNYGYTF. The CDR3 DNA is TGTGCCAGCTCCCCTATTGGACTGTCTAACTATGGCTACACCTTC.

This clone was observed a handful of times. The gene calls are TRBV11-2 and TRBJ2-1; TRBD2 is a possible D gene (5 bases). With 1 base removed from V and 11 bases from J, the gap between germline ends came to 12 bases. From germline, CDR1 is SGHAT and CDR2 FQNNGV. This CDR3 is 13 amino acids long. The CDR3 reads CASSLGGSGKQFF. The CDR3 bases are TGTGCCAGCAGCTTAGGAGGGTCAGGTAAGCAGTTCTTC.

CDR3: CASSPPGLAGELFF. The CDR3 region has the DNA TGTGCCAGCAGCCCCCCGGGACTAGCGGGGGAGCTGTTTTTT. The V and J genes are TRBV7-3 and TRBJ2-2, with TRBD2 matching over 10 bases. The trim removed 5 bases at V and 8 bases at J, leaving 5 bases unmatched. Germline V lookup: CDR1 SGHTA, CDR2 FQGTGA. CDR3 size: 14 residues.

The count of this clone is one. V gene TRBV6-1 combines with J gene TRBJ2-1, with 9 bases lining up with TRBD2. CDR3 length equals 15 residues. CDR1 MNHNS and CDR2 SASEGT come from the germline V gene. V dropped 8 bases and J dropped 5; count of bases not matched to a gene: 10. CDR3 coding DNA: TGTGCCAGCCTCCCCCGGCGGGGGGGCGACAATGAGCAGTTCTTC. This gives the protein CASLPRRGGDNEQFF.

This sequence joins TRBV7-2 and TRBJ2-7; 11 bases are shared with TRBD1. V shed 4 bases, J shed 3 bases, and the junction held 8 bases outside the gene matches. Germline V lookup: CDR1 SGHTA, CDR2 FQGNSA. This CDR3 spans 16 amino acids. As DNA, the CDR3 is TGTGCCAGCAGCTCCGGACAGGGGGCGCAATTCTACGAGCAGTACTTC. Translating it yields CASSSGQGAQFYEQYF. The entire variable domain, with the rest obtained from reference TRBV7-2 and TRBJ2-7, is as follows: GAGVSQSPSNKVTEKGKDVELRCDPISGHTALYWYRQSLGQGLEFLIYFQGNSAPDKSGLPSDRFSAERTGGSVSTLTIQRTQQEDSAVYLCASSSGQGAQFYEQYFGPGTRLTVT.

This chain links TRBV19 with TRBJ2-2; 9 nucleotides line up with TRBD2. Unmatched junction bases numbered 5, after V lost 9 bases and J lost 0 bases. The CDR3 has 15 amino acids. Germline CDR1 is LNHDA and CDR2 is SQIVND (reference sequence). DNA of the CDR3: TGTGCCAGCTCGCGGGGGGGCGCGAACACCGGGGAGCTGTTTTTT. It yields the protein CASSRGGANTGELFF.

The chain links TRBV27 to TRBJ1-4; unclear D gene. V was pared by 1 base and J by 4 bases, with 7 bases between. The germline gives CDR1 MNHEY, CDR2 SMNVEV (reference sequence). The CDR3 extends over 14 amino acids. Here the CDR3 DNA reads TGTGCCAGCAGTTTATTTTCAGTTAATGAAAAACTGTTTTTT. As protein: CASSLFSVNEKLFF.

The genes are TRBV5-6 and TRBJ1-3, with a possible D match to TRBD1 (5 bases). Trimming took off 3 bases at V and 4 bases at J, with 11 bases between the two ends. The CDR3 consists of 14 residues. CDR1 and CDR2 from the germline V gene are SGHDT and YYEEEE. DNA for the CDR3: TGTGCCAGCAGCTCAGGGTCGTCCGGAAACACCATATATTTT. Translation: CASSSGSSGNTIYF.

This clone showed up just once. The rearrangement uses TRBV19 and TRBJ2-3; D remains ambiguous. The CDR3 loop spans 17 amino acids. CDR1 is LNHDA, CDR2 SQIVND, per germline (reference sequence). Trimming took 1 base from V and 0 from J, leaving 14 bases between them. CDR3 sequence reads: CASSIGGGPSSTDTQYF. The CDR3 DNA is TGTGCCAGTAGTATAGGAGGTGGCCCTTCTAGCACAGATACGCAGTATTTT. The complete variable domain, with remaining parts taken from reference TRBV19 and TRBJ2-3, reads DGGITQSPKYLFRKEGQNVTLSCEQNLNHDAMYWYRQDPGQGLRLIYYSQIVNDFQKGDIAEGYSVSREKKESFPLTVTSAQKNPTAFYLCASSIGGGPSSTDTQYFGPGTRLTVL.

This chain links TRBV6-1 with TRBJ1-2; no clear D. The germline CDR1 and CDR2 sequences are MNHNS and SASEGT. Deletions cut 6 bases from V and 7 bases from J, with 12 bases between. This CDR3 is built from 12 residues. CDR3 sequence reads: CASRGYKGGYTF. CDR3 coding DNA: TGTGCCAGCAGAGGATACAAGGGTGGCTACACCTTC.

The sample holds a few counts of this clone. CDR3 in amino acids: CASSPQGRGYTF. The DNA of the CDR3 is TGTGCCAGCAGCCCCCAGGGAAGAGGCTACACCTTC. The chain carries TRBV2 and TRBJ1-2; perhaps TRBD1 as D (5 bases). The CDR3 totals 12 residues. Germline V gene sequence: CDR1 SNHLY, CDR2 FYNNEI. V shed 6 bases and J shed 8 bases, with 13 bases lying between them.

V gene TRBV25-1 combines with J gene TRBJ1-2; no firm D call. The CDR3 totals 12 residues. CDR1 and CDR2 (germline): MGHDK, SYGVNS. The ends were cut back, 1 base at V and 6 bases at J, with 6 bases in the middle. CDR3 loop: CASSELSHGYTF. In nucleotides, the CDR3 is TGTGCCAGCAGTGAATTATCCCATGGCTACACCTTC.

V gene TRBV4-3 combines with J gene TRBJ2-1; D ambiguous. V lost 4 bases to trimming and J lost 0 bases, with 16 bases between them. This CDR3 region has 17 residues. The V gene's germline CDR1 is LGHNA and CDR2 YSLEER. CDR3 loop: CASSRTLGLSSYNEQFF. CDR3 sequence (DNA): TGCGCCAGCAGCCGCACCCTAGGCCTGAGCTCCTACAATGAGCAGTTCTTC.

This chain uses TRBV10-2 with TRBJ2-7; 9 bases line up with TRBD1. The CDR3 spans 14 residues. From germline, CDR1 is WSHSY and CDR2 SAAADI. V was pared by 6 bases and J by 2 bases, with 5 bases of the junction left unmatched. CDR3 nucleotides: TGCGCCAGCAGACCGGGACAGGGAACCTACGAGCAGTACTTC. Translated: CASRPGQGTYEQYF.